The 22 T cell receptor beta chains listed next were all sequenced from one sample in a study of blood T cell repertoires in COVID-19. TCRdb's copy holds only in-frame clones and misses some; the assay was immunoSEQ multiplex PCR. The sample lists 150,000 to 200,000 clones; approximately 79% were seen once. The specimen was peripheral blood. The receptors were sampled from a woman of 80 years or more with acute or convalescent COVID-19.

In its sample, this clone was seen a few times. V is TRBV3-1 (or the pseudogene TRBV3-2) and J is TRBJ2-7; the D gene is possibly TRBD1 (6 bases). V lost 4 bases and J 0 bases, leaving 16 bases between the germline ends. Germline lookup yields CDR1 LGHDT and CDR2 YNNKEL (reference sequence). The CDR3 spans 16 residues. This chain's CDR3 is CASSLHRAGSSYEQYF. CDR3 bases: TGTGCCAGCAGCCTCCACAGGGCAGGGAGCTCCTACGAGCAGTACTTC.

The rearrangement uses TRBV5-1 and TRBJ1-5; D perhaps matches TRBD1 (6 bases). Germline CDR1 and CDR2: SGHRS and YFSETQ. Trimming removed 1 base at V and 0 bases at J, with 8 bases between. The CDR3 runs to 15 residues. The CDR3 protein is CASSLTGNSNQPQHF. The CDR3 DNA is TGCGCCAGCAGCTTGACAGGGAATAGCAATCAGCCCCAGCATTTT.

CDR3: CASSPTSGTNYEQYF. The CDR3 nucleotides are TGTGCCAGCTCACCAACTAGCGGCACGAATTACGAGCAGTACTTC. V is TRBV18 and J is TRBJ2-7, with TRBD2 identical over 8 bases. Germline CDR1 and CDR2: KGHSH and LQKENI. The CDR3 runs 15 residues. The V gene end was trimmed by 2 bases and the J gene end by 4 bases; junction bases not matched to a gene: 7.

The CDR3 DNA is TGCGCCAGCAGCCAATACGAAGAGGCGTACTACCAAAGCTCCTACAATGAGCAGTTCTTC. It codes for CASSQYEEAYYQSSYNEQFF. The V gene is TRBV4-1, the J gene TRBJ2-1; D gene unclear. CDR1 and CDR2 (germline): MGHRA, YSYEKL. V was cut by 2 bases and J by 0 bases, with 23 bases left in between. The CDR3 loop spans 20 amino acids.

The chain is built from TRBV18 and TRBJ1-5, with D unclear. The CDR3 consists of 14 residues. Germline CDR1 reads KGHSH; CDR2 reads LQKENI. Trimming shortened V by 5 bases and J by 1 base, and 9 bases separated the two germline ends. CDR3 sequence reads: CASSWELSNQPQHF. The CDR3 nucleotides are TGTGCCAGCTCATGGGAGCTCAGCAATCAGCCCCAGCATTTT. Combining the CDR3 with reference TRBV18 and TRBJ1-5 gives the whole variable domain NAGVMQNPRHLVRRRGQEARLRCSPMKGHSHVYWYRQLPEEGLKFMVYLQKENIIDESGMPKERFSAEFPKEGPSILRIQQVVRGDSAAYFCASSWELSNQPQHFGDGTRLSIL.

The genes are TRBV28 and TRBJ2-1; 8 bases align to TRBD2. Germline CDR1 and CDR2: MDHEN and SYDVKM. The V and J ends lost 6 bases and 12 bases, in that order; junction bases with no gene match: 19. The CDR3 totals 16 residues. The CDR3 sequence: CASSQRSTGGPFVQFF. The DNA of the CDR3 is TGTGCCAGCAGCCAAAGGAGCACGGGAGGGCCTTTCGTGCAGTTCTTC.

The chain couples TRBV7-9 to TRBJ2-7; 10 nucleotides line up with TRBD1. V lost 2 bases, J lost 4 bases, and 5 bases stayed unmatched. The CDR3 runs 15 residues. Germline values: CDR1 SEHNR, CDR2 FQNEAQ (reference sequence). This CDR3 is CASSLWGTGEYEQYF. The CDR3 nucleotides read TGTGCCAGCAGCTTATGGGGGACAGGGGAGTACGAGCAGTACTTC.

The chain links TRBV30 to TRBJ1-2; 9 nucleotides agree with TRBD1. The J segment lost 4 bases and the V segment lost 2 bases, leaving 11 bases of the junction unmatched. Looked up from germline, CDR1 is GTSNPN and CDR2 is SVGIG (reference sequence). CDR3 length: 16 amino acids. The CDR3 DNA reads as TGTGCCTGGAGTCCCCCGGAGGACAGGGGATTCTATGGCTACACCTTC. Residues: CAWSPPEDRGFYGYTF. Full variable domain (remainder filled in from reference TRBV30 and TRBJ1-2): SQTIHQWPATLVQPVGSPLSLECTVEGTSNPNLYWYRQAAGRGLQLLFYSVGIGQISSEVPQNLSASRPQDRQFILSSKKLLLSDSGFYLCAWSPPEDRGFYGYTFGSGTRLTVV.

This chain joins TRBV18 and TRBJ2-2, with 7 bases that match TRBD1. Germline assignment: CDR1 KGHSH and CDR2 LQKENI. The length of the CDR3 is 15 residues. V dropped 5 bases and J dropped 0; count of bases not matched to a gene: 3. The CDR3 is CASSDGTANTGELFF. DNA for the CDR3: TGTGCCAGCTCAGACGGGACAGCGAACACCGGGGAGCTGTTTTTT.

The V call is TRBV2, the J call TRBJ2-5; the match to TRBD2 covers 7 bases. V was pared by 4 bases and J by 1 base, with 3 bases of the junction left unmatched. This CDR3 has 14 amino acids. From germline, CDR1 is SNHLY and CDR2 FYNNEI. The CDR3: CASSVWGGQETQYF. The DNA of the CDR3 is TGTGCCAGCAGTGTCTGGGGGGGCCAAGAGACCCAGTACTTC.

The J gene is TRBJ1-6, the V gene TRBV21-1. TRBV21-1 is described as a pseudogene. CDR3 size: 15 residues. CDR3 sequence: CASSKMSERDSPLHF. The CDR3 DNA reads TGTGCCAGCAGCAAAATGAGCGAGCGGGATTCACCCCTCCACTTT.

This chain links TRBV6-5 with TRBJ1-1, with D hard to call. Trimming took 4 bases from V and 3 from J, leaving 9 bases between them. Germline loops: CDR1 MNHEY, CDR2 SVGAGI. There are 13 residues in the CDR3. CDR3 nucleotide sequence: TGTGCCAGCAGTTCATTCCAGTACACTGAAGCTTTCTTT. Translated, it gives CASSSFQYTEAFF.

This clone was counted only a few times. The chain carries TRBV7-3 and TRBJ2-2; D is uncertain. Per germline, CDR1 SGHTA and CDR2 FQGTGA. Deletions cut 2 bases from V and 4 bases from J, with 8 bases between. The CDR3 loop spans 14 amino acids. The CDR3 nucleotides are TGTGCCAGCAGCTTAGGGCTCCGCACCGGGGAGCTGTTTTTT. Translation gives CASSLGLRTGELFF. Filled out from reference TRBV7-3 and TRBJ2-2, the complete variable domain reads GAGVSQTPSNKVTEKGKYVELRCDPISGHTALYWYRQSLGQGPEFLIYFQGTGAADDSGLPNDRFFAVRPEGSVSTLKIQRTERGDSAVYLCASSLGLRTGELFFGEGSRLTVL.

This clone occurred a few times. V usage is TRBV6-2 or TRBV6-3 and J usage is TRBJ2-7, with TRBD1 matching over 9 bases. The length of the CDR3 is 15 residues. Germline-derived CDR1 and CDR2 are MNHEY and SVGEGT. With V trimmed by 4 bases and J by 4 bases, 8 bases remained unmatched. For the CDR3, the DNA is TGTGCCAGCAGTTCACAGGGGGCAAGTACGTACGAGCAGTACTTC. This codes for CASSSQGASTYEQYF.

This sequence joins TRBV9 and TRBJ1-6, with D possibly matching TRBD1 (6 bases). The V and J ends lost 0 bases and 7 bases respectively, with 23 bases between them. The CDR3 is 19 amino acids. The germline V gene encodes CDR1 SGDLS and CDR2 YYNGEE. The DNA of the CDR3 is TGTGCCAGCAGCGTAGCTCGAAGATGGGGGCGATGGGGAAATTCACCCCTCCACTTT. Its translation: CASSVARRWGRWGNSPLHF. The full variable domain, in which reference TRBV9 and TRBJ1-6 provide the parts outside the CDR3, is DSGVTQTPKHLITATGQRVTLRCSPRSGDLSVYWYQQSLDQGLQFLIQYYNGEERAKGNILERFSAQQFPDLHSELNLSSLELGDSALYFCASSVARRWGRWGNSPLHFGNGTRLTVT.

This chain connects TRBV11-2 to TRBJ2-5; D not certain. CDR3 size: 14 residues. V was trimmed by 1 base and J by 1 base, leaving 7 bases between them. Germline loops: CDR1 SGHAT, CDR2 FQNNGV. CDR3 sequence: CASSLVVAQETQYF. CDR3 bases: TGTGCCAGCAGCTTAGTTGTGGCCCAAGAGACCCAGTACTTC. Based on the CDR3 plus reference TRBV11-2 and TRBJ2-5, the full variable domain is EAGVAQSPRYKIIEKRQSVAFWCNPISGHATLYWYQQILGQGPKLLIQFQNNGVVDDSQLPKDRFSAERLKGVDSTLKIQPAKLEDSAVYLCASSLVVAQETQYFGPGTRLLVL.

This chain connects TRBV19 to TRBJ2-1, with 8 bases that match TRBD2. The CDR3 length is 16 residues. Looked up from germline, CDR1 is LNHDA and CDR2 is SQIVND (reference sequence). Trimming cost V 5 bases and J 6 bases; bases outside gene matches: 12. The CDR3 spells CASSEEAGASGNEQFF. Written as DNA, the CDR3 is TGTGCCAGTAGTGAAGAAGCGGGGGCCTCAGGCAATGAGCAGTTCTTC.

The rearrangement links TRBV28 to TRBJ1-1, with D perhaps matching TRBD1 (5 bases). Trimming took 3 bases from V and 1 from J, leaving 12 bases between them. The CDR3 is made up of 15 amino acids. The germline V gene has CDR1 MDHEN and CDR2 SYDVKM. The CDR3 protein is CASSFFREGNTEAFF. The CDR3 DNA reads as TGTGCCAGCAGTTTCTTCAGGGAGGGGAACACTGAAGCTTTCTTT.

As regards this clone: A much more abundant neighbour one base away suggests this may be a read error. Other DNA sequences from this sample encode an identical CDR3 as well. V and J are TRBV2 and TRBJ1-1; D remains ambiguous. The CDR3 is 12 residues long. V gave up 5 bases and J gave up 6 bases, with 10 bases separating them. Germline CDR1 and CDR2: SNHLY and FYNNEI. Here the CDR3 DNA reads TGTGCCAGCAGTCGAGGTTCGGCTGAAGCTTTCTTT. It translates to CASSRGSAEAFF.

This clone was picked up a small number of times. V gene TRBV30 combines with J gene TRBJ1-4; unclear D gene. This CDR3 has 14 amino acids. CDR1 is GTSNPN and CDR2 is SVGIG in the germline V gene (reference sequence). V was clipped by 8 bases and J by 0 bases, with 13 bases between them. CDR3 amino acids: CAAERAATNEKLFF. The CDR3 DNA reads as TGTGCCGCGGAGCGGGCAGCAACTAATGAAAAACTGTTTTTT.

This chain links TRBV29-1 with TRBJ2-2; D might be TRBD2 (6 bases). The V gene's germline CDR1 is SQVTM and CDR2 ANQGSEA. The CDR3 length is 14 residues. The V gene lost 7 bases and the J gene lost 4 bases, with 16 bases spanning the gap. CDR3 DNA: TGCAGCGCCGGAATGACTAGTTTCACCGGGGAGCTGTTTTTT. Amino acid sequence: CSAGMTSFTGELFF.

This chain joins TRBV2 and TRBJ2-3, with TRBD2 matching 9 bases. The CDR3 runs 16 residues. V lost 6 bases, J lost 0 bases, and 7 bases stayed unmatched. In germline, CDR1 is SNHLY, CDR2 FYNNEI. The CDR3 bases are TGTGCCAGCAGCGCAGAACTAGCGGGTAGCACAGATACGCAGTATTTT. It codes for CASSAELAGSTDTQYF.